The text below deals with one TCR beta chain. The identical CDR3 is also encoded by other nucleotide sequences in the sample. The data derive from a study of shared clonotypes between healthy human individuals. Using immunoSEQ multiplex PCR, the repertoire was profiled, and TCRdb retains in-frame clones only, with some absent. The sample comprises some 2,500,000 clones, around 90% of which are singletons, and approximately 0.4% rests with the top ten. CDR1 is GTSNPN, CDR2 SVGIG, per germline (reference sequence). V lost 5 bases, J lost 1 base, and 1 base stayed unmatched. There are 14 residues in the CDR3.

Material for sequencing was naive CD4+ T cells from PBMCs. Subset denoted: CD45RA+ positively selected. The receptor was isolated from a young man in good health. Some clones in this sample may be carry-over from other donors' samples. The J gene is TRBJ1-3, the V gene TRBV30; 11 nucleotides align to TRBD1. The CDR3 loop reads CAWGTGGSGNTIYF. As DNA, the CDR3 is TGTGCCTGGGGGACAGGGGGGTCTGGAAACACCATATATTTT.